These 19 T cell receptor beta chains originate from one sample sequenced in a study of T cell clonality in common variable immunodeficiency. Using immunoSEQ multiplex PCR, the repertoire was profiled, and TCRdb retains in-frame clones only, with some absent. The sample is made up of about 52,000 clones, none counted only once. The source material was peripheral blood mononuclear cells. The receptors shown here come from a person between 18 and 75 years old in good health.

For this clone: The read falls 3 residues short of the CDR3 end, and the missing part is taken from the germline J gene. The V call is TRBV7-2, the J call TRBJ2-3, with 13 bases identical to TRBD2. Per the germline V gene, CDR1 is SGHTA and CDR2 is FQGNSA. The CDR3 is 16 amino acids. CDR3 DNA, as far as it was read: TGTGCCAGCAGCTTAGCTGGACTAGCGGGAGAAGAGACG. Its protein product is CASSLAGLAGEET. The whole CDR3 sequence reads CASSLAGLAGEETQYF.

This clone showed up many times. One end of the junction is discordant with germline, which a read error may explain. The read halts 3 residues ahead of the CDR3 end, with the missing end drawn from the germline J gene. This chain joins TRBV4-2 and TRBJ2-7; D is unresolved. Germline CDR1 LGHNA, CDR2 YNFKEQ. This CDR3 has 14 residues. CDR3 DNA, as far as it was read: TGCGCCAGCAGCCAAAGTCGGTCCTCCTACGAG. Its protein is CASSQSRSSYE. The whole CDR3 reads CASSQSRSSYEQYF.

Note on this clone: The read terminates 3 residues ahead of where the CDR3 ends, so the germline J gene completes it. The chain has TRBV30 and TRBJ2-2, with D possibly TRBD2 on 6 matching bases. Germline values: CDR1 GTSNPN, CDR2 SVGIG (reference sequence). V was clipped by 1 base and J by 6 bases, with 9 bases between them. This CDR3 contains 13 residues. The CDR3 DNA, read in part, is TGTGCCTGGAGTGCCTCGGGGGCCGGGGAG. Protein sequence: CAWSASGAGE. The whole CDR3 protein reads CAWSASGAGELFF.

This clone was detected many times. Coverage ceases 3 residues before the CDR3 finishes, and the germline J gene fills in the end. The chain has TRBV7-2 and TRBJ1-2; TRBD1 might be the D (5 bases). The V gene lost 5 bases and the J gene lost 3 bases, with 16 bases spanning the gap. CDR1 is SGHTA and CDR2 is FQGNSA in the germline V gene. CDR3 length: 15 residues. The covered CDR3 bases are TGTGCCAGCAGCCCCCAGGGTCGGGCGGACTATGGC. Translating gives CASSPQGRADYG. The full CDR3 reads CASSPQGRADYGYTF.

This clone was seen many times. The CDR3 is cut off 3 residues early in the read; its end comes from the germline J gene. This chain links TRBV12-3 or TRBV12-4 with TRBJ2-6, with D possibly matching TRBD2 (5 bases). The CDR3 has 18 residues. The V gene lost 6 bases and the J gene lost 0 bases, with 18 bases spanning the gap. The DNA read from the CDR3 is TGTGCCAGCAGAATCAGCGGCTGGGGATCCTCTGGGGCCAACGTC. Protein sequence: CASRISGWGSSGANV. The entire CDR3 reads CASRISGWGSSGANVLTF.

Concerning this clone itself: From the germline J gene comes the end of the CDR3, since the read stops 3 residues before it. The chain employs TRBV7-2 and TRBJ2-3; 10 bases line up with TRBD2. This CDR3 spans 14 amino acids. Germline CDR1 is SGHTA and CDR2 is FQGNSA. The chain's CDR3 is CASSLAFSGRAQYF. CDR3 DNA, as far as it was read: TGTGCCAGCAGCTTAGCGTTCAGCGGGAGGGCG.

This clone was detected ten times or more. The CDR3 end is not reached by the read, which stops 3 residues before it; the germline J gene fills it in. The rearrangement uses TRBV30 and TRBJ2-7, with 10 bases that match TRBD2. With 4 bases clipped from V and 2 bases from J, the junction kept 2 bases outside the gene matches. There are 13 residues in the CDR3. The germline gives CDR1 GTSNPN, CDR2 SVGIG (reference sequence). The CDR3 is CAWKSGRAYEQYF. CDR3 DNA (partial): TGTGCCTGGAAGAGCGGGAGGGCCTACGAG.

In this sample, this clone turned up many times. The read is 3 residues too short to cover the CDR3 end, so that end is filled in from the germline J gene. The genes are TRBV5-1 and TRBJ2-1; 8 bases are a match to TRBD2. Germline CDR1 and CDR2: SGHRS and YFSETQ. The CDR3 extends over 17 amino acids. V shed 4 bases and J 2 bases; nucleotides not matched to a gene: 11. The CDR3 loop is CASSPTATAGAYNEQFF. CDR3 DNA (partial): TGCGCCAGCAGCCCAACCGCTACAGCGGGGGCCTACAATGAG.

This clone showed up just a few times. The CDR3 is cut off 3 residues early in the read; its end comes from the germline J gene. The chain has TRBV11-1 and TRBJ2-1, with 9 bases fitting TRBD1. Germline V gene data show CDR1 as SGHAT and CDR2 as FQDESV (reference sequence). Trimming at V came to 4 bases and at J to 7 bases, leaving 8 bases not matched to a gene. The CDR3 extends over 15 amino acids. CDR3 sequence: CASSSRQGVRNEQFF. The sequenced part of the CDR3 DNA is TGTGCCAGCAGCTCCAGACAGGGGGTGAGGAATGAG.

This clone was seen repeatedly, ten times or more. This CDR3 is CSASALFPGAGELFF. CDR3 bases read: TGCAGTGCTAGCGCTTTGTTTCCGGGTGCCGGGGAG. The chain couples TRBV20-1 to TRBJ2-2; no firm D call. The missing CDR3 end, 3 residues past where the read stops, is filled in from the germline J gene. V was clipped by 3 bases and J by 6 bases, with 17 bases between them. There are 15 residues in the CDR3. The germline V gene encodes CDR1 DFQATT and CDR2 SNEGSKA (reference sequence).

This clone was detected many times. Read data end 3 residues before the CDR3 end; the end is taken from the germline J gene. The chain carries TRBV29-1 and TRBJ1-6; possibly TRBD1 for D (6 bases). The CDR3 loop spans 13 amino acids. V was cut by 6 bases and J by 10 bases, with 16 bases left in between. Germline CDR1 SQVTM, CDR2 ANQGSEA. The chain's CDR3 is CSVILGGDSPLHF. Partial CDR3 DNA: TGCAGCGTCATCCTAGGGGGAGACTCACCC.

This clone was observed at least ten times. The read is 3 residues too short to cover the CDR3 end, so that end is filled in from the germline J gene. The chain links TRBV6-4 to TRBJ2-3; D might be TRBD2 (6 bases). The CDR3 totals 14 residues. Trimming took 4 bases from V and 2 from J, leaving 10 bases between them. CDR1 and CDR2 from the germline V gene are MRHNA and SNTAGT. The DNA read from the CDR3 is TGTGCCAGCAGTGCAAGACTAGACACAGATACG. Protein: CASSARLDTDT. The whole CDR3 sequence is CASSARLDTDTQYF.

This clone was detected many times. Read sequence stops 3 residues before the CDR3 end, and the germline J gene provides the missing end. The chain couples TRBV19 to TRBJ2-5, with 15 bases lining up with TRBD2. Germline values: CDR1 LNHDA, CDR2 SQIVND (reference sequence). The V segment lost 5 bases and the J segment 5 bases; nucleotides outside the gene matches: 6. CDR3 length: 16 residues. CDR3 amino acids: CASSPRTSGRGETQYF. The sequenced CDR3 bases are TGTGCCAGTAGTCCCCGGACTAGCGGGAGGGGCGAGACC.

This clone was seen a few times. Read coverage stops 3 residues before the CDR3 terminus; the germline J gene supplies the remainder. This chain links TRBV5-1 with TRBJ2-1, with D unclear. Germline V CDR1 and CDR2: SGHRS, YFSETQ. V was trimmed by 3 bases and J by 3 bases, leaving 10 bases between them. The CDR3 has 14 residues. CDR3 DNA (partial): TGCGCCAGCAGCTCAGACTTACTCTACAATGAG. Protein sequence: CASSSDLLYNE. The whole CDR3 protein is CASSSDLLYNEQFF.

The table lists this clone with many counts. The read is 3 residues too short to cover the CDR3 end, so that end is filled in from the germline J gene. The genes are TRBV5-1 and TRBJ2-3; 9 nucleotides match TRBD1. CDR3 length equals 17 residues. The V and J ends lost 3 bases and 5 bases, in that order; junction bases with no gene match: 13. Germline CDR1 and CDR2: SGHRS and YFSETQ. CDR3: CASSSVRTGGFKDTQYF. CDR3 DNA (partial): TGCGCCAGCAGCTCGGTTCGTACAGGGGGCTTCAAAGATACG.

This clone was recorded at least ten times. With the read ending 3 residues before the CDR3 end, the germline J gene is used to fill in that end. The J gene is TRBJ2-2, the V gene TRBV5-1; 9 bases are shared with TRBD1. The CDR3 contains 14 residues. Per the germline V gene, CDR1 is SGHRS and CDR2 is YFSETQ. CDR3 amino acids: CASSPDRGNEKLFF. CDR3 bases read: TGCGCCAGCAGCCCCGACAGGGGGAATGAAAAG.

This clone showed up many times. The read ends 3 residues early relative to the CDR3; the germline J gene fills the gap. This chain links TRBV5-1 with TRBJ2-7; 8 nucleotides match TRBD1. CDR1 and CDR2 (germline): SGHRS, YFSETQ. The CDR3 covers 13 residues. Unmatched junction bases numbered 5, after V lost 4 bases and J lost 5 bases. CDR3 bases read: TGCGCCAGCAGCGGGACAGGTTTCGACGAG. It yields the protein CASSGTGFDE. The complete CDR3 protein is CASSGTGFDEQYF.

There are a few counts of this clone. The CDR3 extends 3 residues past the end of the read, so its final part is completed from the germline J gene. The chain links TRBV19 to TRBJ1-1; TRBD1 is a possible D gene (6 bases). The CDR3 length is 19 residues. Germline values: CDR1 LNHDA, CDR2 SQIVND (reference sequence). Trimming removed 3 bases from V and 2 bases from J, with 25 bases in between. The sequenced part of the CDR3 DNA is TGTGCCAGTAGTATTAAGGCCTTCGATCCGGGACACCCAAACACTGAA. This encodes CASSIKAFDPGHPNTE. The full CDR3 protein reads CASSIKAFDPGHPNTEAFF.

This clone was recorded at least ten times. The CDR3 is cut off 3 residues early in the read; its end comes from the germline J gene. This chain uses TRBV6-2 or TRBV6-3 with TRBJ1-2; 7 nucleotides line up with TRBD1. This CDR3 spans 14 amino acids. The V and J ends lost 7 bases and 3 bases, in that order; junction bases with no gene match: 8. Germline-derived CDR1 and CDR2 are MNHEY and SVGEGT. The sequenced part of the CDR3 DNA is TGTGCCAGCACTAAACGGGACAGATACTATGGC. Encoded protein: CASTKRDRYYG. The CDR3 as a whole reads CASTKRDRYYGYTF.